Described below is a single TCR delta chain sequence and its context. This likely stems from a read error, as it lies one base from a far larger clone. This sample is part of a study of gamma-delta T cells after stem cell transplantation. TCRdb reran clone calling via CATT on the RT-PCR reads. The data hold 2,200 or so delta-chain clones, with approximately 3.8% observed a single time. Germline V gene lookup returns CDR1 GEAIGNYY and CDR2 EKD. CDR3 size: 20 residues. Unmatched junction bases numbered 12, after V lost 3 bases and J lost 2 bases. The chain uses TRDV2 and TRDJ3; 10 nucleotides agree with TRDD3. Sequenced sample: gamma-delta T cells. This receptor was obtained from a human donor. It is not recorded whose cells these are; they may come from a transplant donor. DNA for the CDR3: TGTGCCTGTGACGCCGGCGGTGGGGGATACCATCCCTGGGACACCCGACAGATGTTTTTC. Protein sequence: CACDAGGGGYHPWDTRQMFF.